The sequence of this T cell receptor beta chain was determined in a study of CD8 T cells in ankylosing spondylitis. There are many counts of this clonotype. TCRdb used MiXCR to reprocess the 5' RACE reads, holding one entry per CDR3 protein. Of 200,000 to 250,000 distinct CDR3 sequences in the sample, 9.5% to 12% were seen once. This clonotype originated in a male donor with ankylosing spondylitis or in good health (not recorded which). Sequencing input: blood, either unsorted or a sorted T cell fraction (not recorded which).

The CDR3 region is CASSRLGGLNEQFF. The CDR3 DNA sequence: TGTGCCAGCAGCAGACTAGGAGGGCTCAATGAGCAGTTCTTC. The V gene is TRBV7-2, the J gene TRBJ2-1, with a weak D call TRBD2 (6 bases). Germline V lookup: CDR1 SGHTA, CDR2 FQGNSA. The CDR3 is made up of 14 amino acids. V gave up 5 bases and J gave up 6 bases, with 14 bases separating them.